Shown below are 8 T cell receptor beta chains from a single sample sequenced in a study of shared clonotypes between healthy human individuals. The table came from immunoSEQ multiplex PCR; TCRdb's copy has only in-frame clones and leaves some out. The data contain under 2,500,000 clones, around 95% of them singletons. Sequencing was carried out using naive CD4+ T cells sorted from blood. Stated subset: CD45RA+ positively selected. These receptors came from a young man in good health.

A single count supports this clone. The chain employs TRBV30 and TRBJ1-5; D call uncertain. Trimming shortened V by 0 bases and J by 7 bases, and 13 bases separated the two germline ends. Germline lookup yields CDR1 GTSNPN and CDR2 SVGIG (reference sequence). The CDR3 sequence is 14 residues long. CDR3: CAWSVSQSGQPQHF. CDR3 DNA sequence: TGTGCCTGGAGTGTATCCCAGTCTGGACAGCCCCAGCATTTT.

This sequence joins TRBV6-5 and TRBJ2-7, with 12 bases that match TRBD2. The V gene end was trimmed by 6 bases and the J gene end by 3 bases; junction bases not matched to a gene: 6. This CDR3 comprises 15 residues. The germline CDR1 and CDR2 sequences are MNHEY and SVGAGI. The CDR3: CASSRGTSGLYEQYF. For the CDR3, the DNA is TGTGCCAGCAGCAGAGGGACTAGCGGGCTCTACGAGCAGTACTTC.

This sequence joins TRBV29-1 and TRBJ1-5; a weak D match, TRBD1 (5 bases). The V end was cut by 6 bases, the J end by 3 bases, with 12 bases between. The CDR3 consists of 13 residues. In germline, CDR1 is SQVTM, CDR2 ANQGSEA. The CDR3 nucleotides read TGCAGCGTGGGCGACAGTCTCAATCAGCCCCAGCATTTT. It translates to CSVGDSLNQPQHF. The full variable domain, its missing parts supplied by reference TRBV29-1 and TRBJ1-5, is SAVISQKPSRDICQRGTSLTIQCQVDSQVTMMFWYRQQPGQSLTLIATANQGSEATYESGFVIDKFPISRPNLTFSTLTVSNMSPEDSSIYLCSVGDSLNQPQHFGDGTRLSIL.

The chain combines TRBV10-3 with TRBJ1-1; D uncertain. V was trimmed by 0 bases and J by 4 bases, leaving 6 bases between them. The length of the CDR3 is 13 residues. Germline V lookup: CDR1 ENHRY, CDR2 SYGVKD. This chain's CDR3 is CAISESAVTEAFF. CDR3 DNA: TGTGCCATCAGTGAGTCGGCAGTCACTGAAGCTTTCTTT.

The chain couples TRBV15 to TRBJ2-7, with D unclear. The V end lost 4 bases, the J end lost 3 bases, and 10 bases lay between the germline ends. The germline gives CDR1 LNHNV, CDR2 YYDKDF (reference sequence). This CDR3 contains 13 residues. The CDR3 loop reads CATSMVRGYEQYF. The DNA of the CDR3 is TGTGCCACCAGCATGGTCAGAGGCTACGAGCAGTACTTC.

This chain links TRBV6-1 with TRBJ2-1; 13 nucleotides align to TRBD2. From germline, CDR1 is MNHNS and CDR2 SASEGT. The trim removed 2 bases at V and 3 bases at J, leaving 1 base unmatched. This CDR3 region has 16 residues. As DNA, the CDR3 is TGTGCCAGCAGTGAACGACTAGCGGGGGGCTACAATGAGCAGTTCTTC. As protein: CASSERLAGGYNEQFF.

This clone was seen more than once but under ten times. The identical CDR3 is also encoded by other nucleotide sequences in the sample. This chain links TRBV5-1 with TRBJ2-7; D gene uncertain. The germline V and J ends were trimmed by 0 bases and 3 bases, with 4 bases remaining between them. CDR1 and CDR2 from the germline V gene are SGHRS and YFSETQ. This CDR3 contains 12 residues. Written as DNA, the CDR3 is TGCGCCAGCAGCTTGGACGGCTACGAGCAGTACTTC. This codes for CASSLDGYEQYF.

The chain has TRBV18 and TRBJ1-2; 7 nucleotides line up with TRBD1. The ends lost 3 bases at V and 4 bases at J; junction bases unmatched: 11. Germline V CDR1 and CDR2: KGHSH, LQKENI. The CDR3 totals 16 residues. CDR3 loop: CASSPQRGQNFYGYTF. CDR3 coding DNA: TGTGCCAGCTCACCTCAGCGGGGACAGAACTTCTATGGCTACACCTTC.